This T cell receptor (beta chain) derives from a study of response to subunit inactivated influenza vaccine. There are a few counts of this clonotype. The antigen is not known. Overall study findings and caveats: Authors proposed each seasonal influenza vaccination draws in few new T cells.

V shed 0 bases, J shed 3 bases, and the junction held 4 bases outside the gene matches. Looked up from germline, CDR1 is DFQATT and CDR2 is SNEGSKA (reference sequence). The CDR3 consists of 15 residues. One entry per CDR3 protein, called by TCRdb with MiXCR from the RT-PCR reads. The sample comprises approximately 700,000 distinct CDR3 sequences, approximately 15% of which are singletons, and 5.5% to 7% rests with the top ten. Here the sequenced sample was PBMCs from blood, taken roughly 15 days before vaccination. The clonotype was recovered from a man aged 50 to 60 who received an inactivated influenza vaccine. V usage is TRBV20-1 and J usage is TRBJ2-7; 11 nucleotides line up with TRBD2. CDR3 amino acids: CSARDRGLAVYEQYF. CDR3 nucleotide sequence: TGCAGTGCTAGAGATCGGGGACTAGCGGTCTACGAGCAGTACTTC.